This T cell receptor (beta chain) was found in a study of siplizumab effects on memory and regulatory T cells. Points from the study as a whole: Mappable alloreactive CD4+ clones came from Treg cells about 69% of the time on average with siplizumab, against 25% to 30% in controls. In unstimulated cells, naive T cells appeared more diverse than memory T cells and seemed major alloresponse contributors.

Generated by immunoSEQ multiplex PCR, the TCRdb table keeps only in-frame clones and is missing some. Of 50,000 to 75,000 clones detected, 79% appear once; the ten largest clones hold 0.35% to 0.5%. Concerning this clone: The antigen remains undetermined.

Per the germline V gene, CDR1 is SGHTA and CDR2 is FQGTGA. V shed 2 bases, J shed 6 bases, and the junction held 9 bases outside the gene matches. The CDR3 is made up of 15 amino acids. The sequenced material came from memory CD4+ T cells sorted from blood. The V gene is TRBV7-3, the J gene TRBJ1-2, with 7 positions matching TRBD1. This TCR derives from a human donor in good health. CDR3 region: CASSLLGQEYDGYTF. CDR3 nucleotides: TGTGCCAGCAGCTTATTAGGACAGGAATATGATGGCTACACCTTC.